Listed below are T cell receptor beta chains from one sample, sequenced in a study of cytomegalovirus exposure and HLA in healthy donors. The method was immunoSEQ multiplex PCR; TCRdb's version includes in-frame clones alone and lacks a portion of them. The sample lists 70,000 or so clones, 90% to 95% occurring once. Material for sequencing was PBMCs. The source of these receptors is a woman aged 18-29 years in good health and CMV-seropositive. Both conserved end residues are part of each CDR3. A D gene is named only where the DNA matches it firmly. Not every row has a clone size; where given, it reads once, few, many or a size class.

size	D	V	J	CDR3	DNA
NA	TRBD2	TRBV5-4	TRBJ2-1	CASSLELAGYNEQFF	TGTGCCAGCAGCTTGGAGCTAGCGGGTTACAATGAGCAGTTCTTC
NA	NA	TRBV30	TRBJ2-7	CAWSVASSSYEQYF	TGTGCCTGGAGTGTGGCCTCTAGCTCCTACGAGCAGTACTTC
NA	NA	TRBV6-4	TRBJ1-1	CASSETGLDTEAFF	TGTGCCAGCAGTGAAACAGGGTTGGACACTGAAGCTTTCTTT
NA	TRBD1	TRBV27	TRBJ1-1	CASSFLGTEASVNTEAFF	TGTGCCAGCAGTTTCCTAGGGACAGAAGCTTCCGTGAACACTGAAGCTTTCTTT
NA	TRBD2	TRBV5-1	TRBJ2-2	CASSLTSGANTGELFF	TGCGCCAGCAGCTTGACTAGCGGTGCGAACACCGGGGAGCTGTTTTTT
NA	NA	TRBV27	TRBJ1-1	CASTQWSGGSTEAFF	TGTGCCAGCACCCAATGGTCCGGGGGGAGCACTGAAGCTTTCTTT
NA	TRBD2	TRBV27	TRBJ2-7	CASSKTSGTPVEQYF	TGTGCCAGCAGTAAGACTAGCGGGACGCCTGTAGAGCAGTACTTC
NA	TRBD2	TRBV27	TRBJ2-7	CASSRLAGDLYYEQYF	TGTGCCAGCAGCAGACTAGCGGGAGATTTATACTACGAGCAGTACTTC
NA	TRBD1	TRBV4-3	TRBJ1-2	CASSQGGTGNYGYTF	TGCGCCAGCAGCCAAGGAGGGACAGGGAACTATGGCTACACCTTC
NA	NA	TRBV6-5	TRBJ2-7	CASSGAGSSYEQYF	TGTGCCAGCAGTGGCGCCGGGAGCTCCTACGAGCAGTACTTC
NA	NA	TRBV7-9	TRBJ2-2	CASSLVQNTGELFF	TGTGCCAGCAGCTTAGTCCAGAACACCGGGGAGCTGTTTTTT
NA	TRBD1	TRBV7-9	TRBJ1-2	CASSGQGHGYTF	TGTGCCAGCAGCGGACAGGGACATGGCTACACCTTC
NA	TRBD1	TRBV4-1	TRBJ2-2	CASSQFMPGQGRTGELFF	TGCGCCAGCAGCCAATTCATGCCGGGACAGGGTCGAACCGGGGAGCTGTTTTTT
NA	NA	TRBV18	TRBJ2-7	CASSPSFGLATYEQYF	TGTGCCAGCTCCCCTTCATTTGGGCTTGCCACCTACGAGCAGTACTTC
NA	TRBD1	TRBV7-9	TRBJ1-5	CASSPRQGWRNQPQHF	TGTGCCAGCAGCCCACGACAGGGCTGGCGCAATCAGCCCCAGCATTTT
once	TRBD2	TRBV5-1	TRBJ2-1	CASSPGLAGKSYNEQFF	TGCGCCAGCAGCCCTGGACTAGCGGGGAAATCCTACAATGAGCAGTTCTTC
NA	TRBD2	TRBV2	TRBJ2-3	CASRLLLAPSTDTQYF	TGTGCCAGCAGACTGCTACTAGCGCCCAGCACAGATACGCAGTATTTT
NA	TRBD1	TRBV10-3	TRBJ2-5	CAISDFGTGERETQYF	TGTGCCATCAGTGACTTCGGGACAGGGGAGAGGGAGACCCAGTACTTC
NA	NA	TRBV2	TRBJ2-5	CASSLGQLQETQYF	TGTGCCAGCAGTCTCGGACAGCTACAAGAGACCCAGTACTTC
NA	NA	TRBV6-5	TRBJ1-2	CASSSGQYGYTF	TGTGCCAGCAGTTCAGGGCAATATGGCTACACCTTC
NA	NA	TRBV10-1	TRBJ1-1	CASSVRDTEAFF	TGCGCCAGCAGTGTGAGGGACACTGAAGCTTTCTTT
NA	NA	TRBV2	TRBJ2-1	CASSVPPEMNEQFF	TGTGCCAGCAGTGTACCCCCGGAGATGAATGAGCAGTTCTTC
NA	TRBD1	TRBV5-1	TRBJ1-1	CASSLDFPGTGVGEAFF	TGCGCCAGCAGCTTGGATTTTCCCGGGACAGGGGTGGGTGAAGCTTTCTTT
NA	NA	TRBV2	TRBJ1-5	CASRVEAGGNQPQHF	TGTGCCAGCAGAGTAGAAGCGGGGGGGAATCAGCCCCAGCATTTT
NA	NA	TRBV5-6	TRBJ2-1	CASSLSGTTWDNEQFF	TGTGCCAGCAGCTTGTCCGGGACAACTTGGGACAATGAGCAGTTCTTC
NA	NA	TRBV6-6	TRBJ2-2	CASSYSGGNTGELFF	TGTGCCAGCAGTTACTCGGGGGGAAACACCGGGGAGCTGTTTTTT
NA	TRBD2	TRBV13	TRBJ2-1	CASSFSGGPFTKFF	TGTGCCAGCAGCTTTAGCGGGGGGCCCTTCACAAAGTTCTTC
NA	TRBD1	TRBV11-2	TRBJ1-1	CASSPPRGTEAFF	TGTGCCAGCAGCCCACCCAGGGGGACTGAAGCTTTCTTT
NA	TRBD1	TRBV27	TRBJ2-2	CASTMTGGYGELFF	TGTGCCAGCACTATGACAGGGGGTTACGGGGAGCTGTTTTTT
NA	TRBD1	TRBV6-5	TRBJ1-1	CASSYTMDRETEAFF	TGTGCCAGCAGTTACACTATGGACAGGGAAACTGAAGCTTTCTTT
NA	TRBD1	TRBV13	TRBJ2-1	CASSTGQGGPSYNEQFF	TGTGCCAGCAGCACGGGACAGGGGGGCCCTTCGTACAATGAGCAGTTCTTC
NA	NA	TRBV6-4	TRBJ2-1	CASSDSPRGIRYNEQFF	TGTGCCAGCAGTGACTCGCCTCGCGGGATTAGGTACAATGAGCAGTTCTTC
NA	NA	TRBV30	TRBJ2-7	CAWSTGTHEQYF	TGTGCCTGGTCGACAGGCACCCACGAGCAGTACTTC
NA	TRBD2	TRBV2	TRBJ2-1	CASPYQPRPNSGRVYNEQFF	TGTGCCAGCCCATACCAACCACGACCGAATAGCGGGAGGGTCTACAATGAGCAGTTCTTC
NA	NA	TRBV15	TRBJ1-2	CATSSDIATVYGYTF	TGTGCCACCAGCAGCGACATTGCCACAGTTTATGGCTACACCTTC
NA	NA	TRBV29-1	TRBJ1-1	CSVDWAIGNTEAFF	TGCAGCGTTGATTGGGCGATCGGGAACACTGAAGCTTTCTTT
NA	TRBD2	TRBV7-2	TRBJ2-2	CASSHLPGTIGTGELFF	TGTGCCAGCAGCCACCTACCCGGGACTATAGGCACCGGGGAGCTGTTTTTT
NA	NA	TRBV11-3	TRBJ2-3	CASSRLADTQYF	TGTGCCAGCAGCAGACTAGCAGATACGCAGTATTTT
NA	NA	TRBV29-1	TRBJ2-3	CSVDGGGRKIYTDTQYF	TGCAGCGTTGATGGGGGGGGGCGGAAGATATACACAGATACGCAGTATTTT
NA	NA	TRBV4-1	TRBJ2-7	CASSQGTYSYEQYF	TGCGCCAGCAGCCAAGGGACTTACTCCTACGAGCAGTACTTC
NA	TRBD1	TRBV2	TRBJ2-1	CASSDRRGSNEQFF	TGTGCCAGCAGTGATCGCAGGGGGAGTAATGAGCAGTTCTTC
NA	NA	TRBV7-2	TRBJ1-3	CASSLYGNTIYF	TGTGCCAGCAGCTTATATGGAAACACCATATATTTT
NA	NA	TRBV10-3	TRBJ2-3	CAISGIGVTDTQYF	TGTGCCATCAGTGGAATCGGGGTAACAGATACGCAGTATTTT
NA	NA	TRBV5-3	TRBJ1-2	CATQGGYGYTF	TGTGCCACACAGGGCGGCTATGGCTACACCTTC
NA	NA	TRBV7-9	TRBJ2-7	CASSPSGIEQYF	TGTGCCAGCAGCCCCTCGGGGATCGAGCAGTACTTC
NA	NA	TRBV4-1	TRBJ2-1	CASSRGQGHNNEQFF	TGCGCCAGCAGCCGGGGGCAGGGCCATAACAATGAGCAGTTCTTC
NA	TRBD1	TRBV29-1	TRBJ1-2	CSVATGGARGYTF	TGCAGCGTAGCCACAGGGGGCGCGAGAGGCTACACCTTC